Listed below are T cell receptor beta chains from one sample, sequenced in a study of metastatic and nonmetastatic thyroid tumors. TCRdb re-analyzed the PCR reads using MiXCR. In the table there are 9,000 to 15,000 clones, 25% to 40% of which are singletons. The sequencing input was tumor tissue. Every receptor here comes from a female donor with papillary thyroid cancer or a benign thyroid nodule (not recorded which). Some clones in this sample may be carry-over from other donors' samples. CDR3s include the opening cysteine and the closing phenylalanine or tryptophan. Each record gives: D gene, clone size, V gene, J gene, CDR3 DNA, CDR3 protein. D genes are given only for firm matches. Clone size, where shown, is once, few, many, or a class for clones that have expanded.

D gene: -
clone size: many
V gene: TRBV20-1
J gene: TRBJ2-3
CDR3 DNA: TGCAGTGCTAGAGGGTTCGGCTTCAGCGCAGATACGCAGTATTTT
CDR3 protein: CSARGFGFSADTQYF

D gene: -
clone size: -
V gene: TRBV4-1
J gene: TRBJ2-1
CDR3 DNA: TGCGCCAGCAGCCGCCTGCCAGGGAGTTACACCTACAATGAGCAGTTCTTC
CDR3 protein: CASSRLPGSYTYNEQFF

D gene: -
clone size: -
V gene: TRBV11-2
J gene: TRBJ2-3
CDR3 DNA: TGTGCCAGCAGCTTAATCCCCGATTTGGATACGCAGTATTTT
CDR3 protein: CASSLIPDLDTQYF

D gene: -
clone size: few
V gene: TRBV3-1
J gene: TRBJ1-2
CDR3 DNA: TGTGCCAGCAGCCCCGGGGAAGAGGCTGGCTACACCTTC
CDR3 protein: CASSPGEEAGYTF

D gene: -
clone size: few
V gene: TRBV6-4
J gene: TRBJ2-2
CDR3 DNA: TGTGCCAGCAGTGCGGGAGACACCGGGGAGCTGTTTTTT
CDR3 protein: CASSAGDTGELFF

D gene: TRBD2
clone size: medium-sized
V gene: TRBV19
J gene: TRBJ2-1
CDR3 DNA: TGTGCCAGTAGTACACGACTAGCGGGGGGAAATGAGCAGTTCTTC
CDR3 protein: CASSTRLAGGNEQFF

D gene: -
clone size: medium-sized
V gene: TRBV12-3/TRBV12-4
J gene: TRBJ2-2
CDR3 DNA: TGTGCCAGTACGATGGGGACCGGGGAGCTGTTTTTT
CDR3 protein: CASTMGTGELFF

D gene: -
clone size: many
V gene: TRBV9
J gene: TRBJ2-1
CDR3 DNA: TGTGCCAGCAGCGTTAGCGTTACTACGGGGAATGAGCAGTTCTTC
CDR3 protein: CASSVSVTTGNEQFF

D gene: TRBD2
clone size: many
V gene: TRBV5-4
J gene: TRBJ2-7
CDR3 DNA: TGTGCCAGCAGGACTAGCGGGAGTGGGGAGCAGTACTTC
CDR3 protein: CASRTSGSGEQYF

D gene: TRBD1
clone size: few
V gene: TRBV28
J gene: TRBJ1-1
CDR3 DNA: TGTGCCAGCGAAATTAATCCGGACAGGGGATTGAACACTGAAGCTTTCTTT
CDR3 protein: CASEINPDRGLNTEAFF

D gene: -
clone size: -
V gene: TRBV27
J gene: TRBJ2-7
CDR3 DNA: TGTGCCAGCAGTTTAGGAGGCGAGCAGTACTTC
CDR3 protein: CASSLGGEQYF

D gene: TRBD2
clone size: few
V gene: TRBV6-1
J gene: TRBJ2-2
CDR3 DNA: TGTGCCAGCAGTGAACTAGCGGGAATGGACACCGGGGAGCTGTTTTTT
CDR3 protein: CASSELAGMDTGELFF

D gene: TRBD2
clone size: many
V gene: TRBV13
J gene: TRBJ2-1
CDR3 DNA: TGTGCCAGCAGCTCTTGGACTAGCGGGACCCTCGATGAGCAGTTCTTC
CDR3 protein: CASSSWTSGTLDEQFF

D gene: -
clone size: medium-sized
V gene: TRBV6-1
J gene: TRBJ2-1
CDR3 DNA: TGTGCCAGCAGACTGGGTCAGTTCAATGAGCAGTTCTTC
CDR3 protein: CASRLGQFNEQFF

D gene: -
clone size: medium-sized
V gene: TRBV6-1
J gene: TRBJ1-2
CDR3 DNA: TGTGCCAGCAGTGTGGACCCAAGCTATGGCTACACCTTC
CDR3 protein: CASSVDPSYGYTF

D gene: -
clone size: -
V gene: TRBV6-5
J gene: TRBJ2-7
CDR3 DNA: TGTGCCAGCAGTTACGGCGGGGGCGCGGACTACGAGCAGTACTTC
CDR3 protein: CASSYGGGADYEQYF

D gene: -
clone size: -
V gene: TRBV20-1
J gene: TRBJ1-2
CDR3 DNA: TGCAGTGCTAGCTCCGGCGGCCCTAATGTCTACACCTTC
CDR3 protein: CSASSGGPNVYTF

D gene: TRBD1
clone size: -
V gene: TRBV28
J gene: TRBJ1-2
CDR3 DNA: TGTGCCAGCAGTCGGGACAGGGGGCTCAATGGCTACACCTTC
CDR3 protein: CASSRDRGLNGYTF

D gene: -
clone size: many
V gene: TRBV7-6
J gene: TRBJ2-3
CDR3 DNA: TGTGCCAGCAGCTTAGCGGGGCGTGATACGCAGTATTTT
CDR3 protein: CASSLAGRDTQYF

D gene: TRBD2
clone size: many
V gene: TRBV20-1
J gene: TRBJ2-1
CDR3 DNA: TGCACCTTGTCACCAGCGGGAGGAAAATACAATGAGCAGTTCTTC
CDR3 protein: CTLSPAGGKYNEQFF